Listed below are T cell receptor beta chains from one sample, sequenced in a study of blood T cells in healthy people across ages. MiXCR, applied by TCRdb to the 5' RACE reads, yields one record per CDR3 protein. This sample has about 780,000 distinct CDR3 sequences, with about 42% found just once. Sequenced: blood. All receptors derive from a man older than 75 in good health. Both conserved end residues are part of each CDR3. Fields, in order: CDR3 DNA, CDR3 protein, clone size, D gene, J gene, V gene. D genes are given only for firm matches. Expanded clones get a size class; other rows say once, few or many, or leave the size out.

TGTGCCAGCAAAAGCGGTGCGGGGACCGGGGAGCTGTTTTTT | CASKSGAGTGELFF | NA | NA | TRBJ2-2 | TRBV2
TGTGCCAGCAGCGGTGAGACTAGCGGAGAGACCCAGTACTTC | CASSGETSGETQYF | few | TRBD2 | TRBJ2-5 | TRBV5-6
TGTGCCAGCACCAGCGGGAGGGCTTACAATGAGCAGTTCTTC | CASTSGRAYNEQFF | NA | TRBD2 | TRBJ2-1 | TRBV25-1
TGTGCTAGCAGCCCAGGACTAGGAGGAGAGACCCAGTACTTC | CASSPGLGGETQYF | NA | TRBD2 | TRBJ2-5 | TRBV7-7
TGTGCCATCAGTGCGGACAGGGGAGATGAAAAACTGTTTTTT | CAISADRGDEKLFF | NA | TRBD1 | TRBJ1-4 | TRBV10-3
TGCGCCAGCAGCCTCATGGCGGGGGGGCCGACAGATACGCAGTATTTT | CASSLMAGGPTDTQYF | NA | TRBD2 | TRBJ2-3 | TRBV5-1
TGTGCCAGCAAGGAAGGGACCCAGCCCCAGCATTTT | CASKEGTQPQHF | NA | NA | TRBJ1-5 | TRBV6-2/TRBV6-3
TGTGCCAGCAGTCGTAACTGGCGGGACGGGCTAAACATTCAGTACTTC | CASSRNWRDGLNIQYF | NA | NA | TRBJ2-4 | TRBV3-1
TGCGCCAGCAGCTACAGTCCCGGGGCTAATGAAAAACTGTTTTTT | CASSYSPGANEKLFF | few | NA | TRBJ1-4 | TRBV4-1
TGCGCCAACAGCGGGGGACAGCCGAACACTGAAGCTTTCTTT | CANSGGQPNTEAFF | NA | TRBD1 | TRBJ1-1 | TRBV5-1
TGTGCCTGGAGCTCCGGGACAGCCTATGGCTACACCTTC | CAWSSGTAYGYTF | NA | TRBD1 | TRBJ1-2 | TRBV30
TGTGCCAGCAGTTTCGGGCCCCTAAATGAGCAGTTCTTC | CASSFGPLNEQFF | many | NA | TRBJ2-1 | TRBV12-3/TRBV12-4
TGCAGCGTTCAGACAGGGTGGGACGAGCAGTACTTC | CSVQTGWDEQYF | few | TRBD1 | TRBJ2-7 | TRBV29-1
TGTGCCAGCAGCCACCGGGACAGGACTTTCTCTGGGGCCAACGTCCTGACTTTC | CASSHRDRTFSGANVLTF | NA | TRBD1 | TRBJ2-6 | TRBV14
TGTGCCAGCTCGACAGGGGATAGCGATCAGCCCCAGCATTTT | CASSTGDSDQPQHF | few | TRBD1 | TRBJ1-5 | TRBV10-3
TGTGCCAGCAGTTACTCAAGGGGGGGTGAGCAGTTCTTC | CASSYSRGGEQFF | many | NA | TRBJ2-1 | TRBV6-6
TGTGCCTTCTCATCGGGGACTAGCGACCAAGAGGCCCAGTACTTC | CAFSSGTSDQEAQYF | NA | TRBD2 | TRBJ2-5 | TRBV30
TGTGCCAGCAGCCTTGGGGCGGGAGGAGGTGCAGATACGCAGTATTTT | CASSLGAGGGADTQYF | NA | TRBD2 | TRBJ2-3 | TRBV3-1
TGTGCCAGCAGTACCCGGGCAGGGCTTACCCTGGCCCAGTACTTC | CASSTRAGLTLAQYF | NA | NA | TRBJ2-5 | TRBV6-6
TGCGCCAGCAGCTTGGCCGGCGGGAGTTACTACGAGCAGTACTTC | CASSLAGGSYYEQYF | NA | TRBD2 | TRBJ2-7 | TRBV5-1
TGCAGTGCTAGCTGGGACAGGGGGAAAGAGACCCAGTACTTC | CSASWDRGKETQYF | NA | TRBD1 | TRBJ2-5 | TRBV20-1
TGTGCCAGCAGTTTTGGGGGGCTGATCTACGAGCAGTACTTC | CASSFGGLIYEQYF | NA | NA | TRBJ2-7 | TRBV27
TGTGCCAGCAGCTTCGATGGACGGGAGCAGTACTTC | CASSFDGREQYF | few | NA | TRBJ2-4 | TRBV7-6
TGTGCCAGAGACAGTTTAGACGAGCAGTACTTC | CARDSLDEQYF | NA | NA | TRBJ2-7 | TRBV2
TGCGCCAGCAGCGACAGGGGGCTACTTGGTGAGACCCAGTACTTC | CASSDRGLLGETQYF | NA | TRBD1 | TRBJ2-5 | TRBV5-1
TGTGCCAGCAGCGTAGCCTCAGGGGGCTTCAGTGAGCAGTTCTTC | CASSVASGGFSEQFF | once | TRBD1 | TRBJ2-1 | TRBV9
TGCGCCAGCAGCTTTACCTCAACTAATGAAAAACTGTTTTTT | CASSFTSTNEKLFF | many | NA | TRBJ1-4 | TRBV5-1
TGTGCCAGCAGCGTAATGGCGGGACCCACAGATACGCAGTATTTT | CASSVMAGPTDTQYF | few | NA | TRBJ2-3 | TRBV7-2
TGTGCCAGCAGTTTAGAACGACCCACGGATACGCAGTATTTT | CASSLERPTDTQYF | NA | NA | TRBJ2-3 | TRBV12-3/TRBV12-4
TGTGCCAGCAGCCAAGGCGTTTCGGGGAGTTGGAATGAGCAGTTCTTC | CASSQGVSGSWNEQFF | few | NA | TRBJ2-1 | TRBV3-1
TGCAGCGTCGACAGCCCAGGGGGCCTCACTGAAGCTTTCTTT | CSVDSPGGLTEAFF | few | TRBD1 | TRBJ1-1 | TRBV29-1
TGCAGTGCTAGGGTAGCGGGAGTGGGTGAGCAGTACTTC | CSARVAGVGEQYF | NA | TRBD2 | TRBJ2-7 | TRBV20-1
TGTGCCAGCAGCTTAATTTCAGGCCTGAGCTCTGGGGCCAACGTCCTGACTTTC | CASSLISGLSSGANVLTF | NA | NA | TRBJ2-6 | TRBV7-8
TGTGCCAGCAGCTTAGTTTCCGGGGCGACCGGGGAGCTGTTTTTT | CASSLVSGATGELFF | many | NA | TRBJ2-2 | TRBV7-8
TGTGCCAGCAGCCCGGACATTAAAGAGACCCAGTACTTC | CASSPDIKETQYF | few | NA | TRBJ2-5 | TRBV7-9
TGCGCCAGCAGCCCTGGACAGGGGGTGAACACAGATACGCAGTATTTT | CASSPGQGVNTDTQYF | NA | TRBD1 | TRBJ2-3 | TRBV5-1
TGCAGTGCGCACACTAGCGGGAGGCTAGATACGCAGTATTTT | CSAHTSGRLDTQYF | few | TRBD2 | TRBJ2-3 | TRBV20-1
TGTGCCAGCAGACCCCTAGCGGGAGGAAACTACGAGCAGTACTTC | CASRPLAGGNYEQYF | few | TRBD2 | TRBJ2-7 | TRBV28
TGCAGCGTCGGGGAGCCGGGAGAGTACGAGCAGTACTTC | CSVGEPGEYEQYF | many | NA | TRBJ2-7 | TRBV29-1
TGTGCCAGCAGCCCGCAGGTGGACGAGCAGTACTTC | CASSPQVDEQYF | many | NA | TRBJ2-7 | TRBV12-3/TRBV12-4
TGCAGCGTTGATTTGGGACAGGGGCTTCAGACCCAGTACTTC | CSVDLGQGLQTQYF | NA | TRBD1 | TRBJ2-5 | TRBV29-1
TGTGCCAGCAGTTCCCGGACAGCGGGGAAGCAGTACTTC | CASSSRTAGKQYF | NA | NA | TRBJ2-7 | TRBV6-2/TRBV6-3
TGTGCCAGCAGTTTAGTTATGGGGGCCTACAATGAGCAGTTCTTC | CASSLVMGAYNEQFF | few | NA | TRBJ2-1 | TRBV12-3/TRBV12-4
TGCAGTGCTCTAGACGCCGGGACTCAAAACGCCGGGGAGCTGTTTTTT | CSALDAGTQNAGELFF | few | NA | TRBJ2-2 | TRBV20-1
TGCAGTGCCCCGACGGTATCAGACTACGAGCAGTACTTC | CSAPTVSDYEQYF | few | NA | TRBJ2-7 | TRBV20-1
TGTGCCAGCAGCGCGGGACTAGCGGCAAACAATGAGCAGTTCTTC | CASSAGLAANNEQFF | NA | TRBD2 | TRBJ2-1 | TRBV9
TGCGCGTTTTTAGGCACTAATGAAAGACTGTTTTTT | CAFLGTNERLFF | NA | NA | TRBJ1-4 | TRBV7-9
TGTGCCACCCGACTGAGGGAGATGGAGACAGATACGCAGTATTTT | CATRLREMETDTQYF | NA | NA | TRBJ2-3 | TRBV10-3
TGTGCCAGCAGTACTTGGACTAGCCAGGAGGTAGATACGCAGTATTTT | CASSTWTSQEVDTQYF | few | TRBD2 | TRBJ2-3 | TRBV6-2/TRBV6-3
TGCGCCAGCAGCATGGGACAGGGGACCCAAGAGACCCAGTACTTC | CASSMGQGTQETQYF | NA | TRBD1 | TRBJ2-5 | TRBV5-1
TGCGCCAGCAGAACACAGGGAGGCTACAATGAGCAGTTCTTC | CASRTQGGYNEQFF | NA | NA | TRBJ2-1 | TRBV5-1